The sequence of this T cell receptor beta chain was determined in a study of T cells in lung cancer brain metastases (dated by TCRdb to 2016 to 2018). Background on the whole study: Most of the roughly 20 patients had a history of tobacco use, with a median of about 40 pack-years. Of the roughly 20 patients, some 18 received no interval therapy between resection of the primary and resection of the metastasis. The primary and brain metastasis specimens were acquired a median of around 380 days apart. The study compared TCR beta CDR3 repertoires of fully resected primary non-small cell lung cancers with those of paired brain metastases. A cohort of some 20 patients was included, from whom 40 specimens were contributed, with one primary lung lesion and one brain metastasis obtained from each patient. Patients had a median age at first diagnosis of 57.5 years, with roughly nine males and about a dozen females. The average DNA integrity number was more than 3 in both primary and metastatic specimens, and the two sites did not differ significantly.

General study outcomes and caveats: Most clones were specific to a single lesion, and overlap between paired lesions was limited (mean Morisita index around 0.2). Effects of preoperative corticosteroids on T cell infiltration in brain metastases could not be controlled. The ten most abundant clones accounted for a significantly larger fraction of the repertoire in brain metastases than in primaries, which suggests clonal expansion. DNA fragmentation in FFPE samples may have prevented retrieval of the complete infiltrating T cell repertoire. Brain metastases contained significantly fewer unique productive clones than the paired primaries (median about 1,600 versus 5,000).

Points on this clone: The target of this receptor is not known. No much larger clonotype is one base removed from it; base qualities were not supplied.

Each sample received between 2.24 and 4.92 ug of genomic DNA as input, and paired samples received equal DNA input. TCR beta libraries were constructed in two PCR steps with the immunoSEQ hsTCRbeta Kit, which uses multiplexed V and J gene primers. The pooled libraries, together with positive and negative controls, were sequenced on an Illumina MiSeq running a 100-cycle paired-end protocol. The original methods were these. Raw data were processed by the immunoSEQ vendor into normalized, annotated TCR beta repertoire reports. Richness was defined as the number of unique clones by nucleotide sequence, and the iChao1 and Efron-Thisted estimators were used to extrapolate total richness. Pielou's evenness, Simpson's index, top-ten clone proportional abundance, and Morisita overlap index were used to characterize and compare paired lesions. TCRdb took this table from immuneACCESS and kept in-frame rearrangements with V and J called. Such tables lack part of the clones; where checked against another copy, unresolved V genes explain under half of the gap, and the rest is unexplained. That table furnishes V, J and clone size, whereas the DNA furnished D and trimming. The sample table shows under 5,000 clones, and about 90% are seen once. The biggest ten clones account for less than 3.5% of the sample.

Patients had resection for either synchronous oligometastatic disease or delayed recurrence of a solitary brain metastasis. To avoid including cancers other than NSCLC, any patient with a history of multiple malignancies was excluded. Tumor areas were macrodissected from 4 to 6 deparaffinized around 9.9 um unstained sections guided by marked H&E slides. Every specimen was formalin-fixed and paraffin-embedded (FFPE). Genomic DNA was extracted using the AllPrep DNA/RNA FFPE Kit. From V the trimming removes 6 bases and from J it removes 4 bases, while the gene matches leave 7 bases of the junction unaccounted for. CDR1 and CDR2, looked up from the germline V gene (reference sequence), are WNHNN and SYGVQD. The CDR3, from cysteine to phenylalanine, totals 17 residues. The retained sequence is limited to the CDR3, 51 bases, with the frame set at the first base.

The source is a woman in her fifties or sixties with non-small cell lung cancer. Specimen: tumor tissue from the primary lung tumor. Taken with the paper, the label for cell subset or site translates to: primary lung cancer lesion. The sequence is built from TRBV10-1 and TRBJ2-2; 14 bases in the junction line up with TRBD2. The CDR3 here reads CASSPGLAGVGTGELFF. The nucleotide sequence reads as follows: TGCGCCAGCAGCCCGGGACTAGCGGGAGTTGGCACCGGGGAGCTGTTTTTT.